The 18 T cell receptor beta chains below come from one sample, sequenced in a study of T cell changes during pregnancy in multiple sclerosis. Produced via immunoSEQ multiplex PCR; TCRdb's table is partial and in-frame only. This table holds roughly 93,000 clones, around 93% found once. This specimen consisted of peripheral blood, obtained before pregnancy. Source of these receptors: a female donor with multiple sclerosis, enrolled in a pregnancy study.

The J gene is TRBJ2-2, the V gene TRBV11-1; D possibly corresponds to TRBD1 (6 bases). V was clipped by 5 bases and J by 3 bases, with 19 bases between them. This CDR3 comprises 17 residues. Germline V gene data show CDR1 as SGHAT and CDR2 as FQDESV (reference sequence). The CDR3, as DNA: TGTGCCAGCAGCAAAGAAGGGACACCGGTACACACCGGGGAGCTGTTTTTT. Protein: CASSKEGTPVHTGELFF.

This chain connects TRBV6-1 to TRBJ2-3; possible D gene TRBD2, 6 bases. The germline V gene has CDR1 MNHNS and CDR2 SASEGT. Trimming pared 1 base from V and 0 bases from J, leaving 8 bases between. This CDR3 is built from 15 residues. The CDR3 loop reads CASSEGSGSTDTQYF. CDR3 coding DNA: TGTGCCAGCAGTGAAGGGAGCGGGAGCACAGATACGCAGTATTTT.

This clone was seen more than once but under ten times. The chain combines TRBV2 with TRBJ1-5, with TRBD1 as a possible D gene (5 bases). Per the germline V gene, CDR1 is SNHLY and CDR2 is FYNNEI. V lost 7 bases to trimming and J lost 7 bases, with 14 bases between them. The CDR3 consists of 13 residues. The chain's CDR3 is CASTPDGGQPQHF. CDR3 in DNA: TGTGCCAGCACCCCGGATGGGGGGCAGCCCCAGCATTTT.

The V gene is TRBV5-4, the J gene TRBJ2-1; 8 bases are a match to TRBD1. The V gene's germline CDR1 is SGHNT and CDR2 YYREEE (reference sequence). CDR3 length equals 15 residues. V gave up 4 bases and J gave up 3 bases; unmatched junction bases: 6. The CDR3 DNA reads as TGTGCCAGCAGCCTCCGGGACAGGCACTACAATGAGCAGTTCTTC. This sequence encodes CASSLRDRHYNEQFF.

The V gene is TRBV7-2, the J gene TRBJ2-7; D possibly corresponds to TRBD2 (5 bases). Germline assignment: CDR1 SGHTA and CDR2 FQGNSA. Trimming pared 3 bases from V and 6 bases from J, leaving 15 bases between. This CDR3 has 14 amino acids. The CDR3 sequence is CASSFGLPTGEQYF. DNA for the CDR3: TGTGCCAGCAGCTTCGGACTCCCCACGGGCGAGCAGTACTTC.

This clone was seen a single time. The V gene is TRBV2, the J gene TRBJ1-5; tentative D call: TRBD1 (6 bases). Trimming cost V 6 bases and J 2 bases, with 8 bases left between them. There are 13 residues in the CDR3. The germline gives CDR1 SNHLY, CDR2 FYNNEI. The CDR3 is CASRQGGNQPQHF. CDR3 bases: TGTGCCAGCAGACAGGGTGGCAATCAGCCCCAGCATTTT. Complete variable domain (other parts from reference TRBV2 and TRBJ1-5): EPEVTQTPSHQVTQMGQEVILRCVPISNHLYFYWYRQILGQKVEFLVSFYNNEISEKSEIFDDQFSVERPDGSNFTLKIRSTKLEDSAMYFCASRQGGNQPQHFGDGTRLSIL.

J is TRBJ2-2 and V is TRBV11-2; D may be TRBD1 (5 bases). CDR3 length: 16 residues. The ends were cut back, 2 bases at V and 5 bases at J, with 15 bases in the middle. The germline V gene has CDR1 SGHAT and CDR2 FQNNGV. CDR3 DNA: TGTGCCAGCAGCTTAAGCCAAGGGGTGGGAACCGGGGAGCTGTTTTTT. Its protein product is CASSLSQGVGTGELFF.

V and J are TRBV11-2 and TRBJ1-3, with 7 bases that match TRBD1. The germline V gene encodes CDR1 SGHAT and CDR2 FQNNGV. The CDR3 contains 15 residues. J gave up 1 base and V 5 bases, and 5 bases lay outside the gene matches. CDR3 coding DNA: TGTGCCAGCAGCGAGGGACAGACATCTGGAAACACCATATATTTT. Its translation is CASSEGQTSGNTIYF.

CDR3 bases: TGTGCCAGCACCCTAGGGGGGGGCGGGGAGACCCAGTACTTC. The encoded protein is CASTLGGGGETQYF. The chain carries TRBV28 and TRBJ2-5; perhaps TRBD2 as D (7 bases). Trimming removed 7 bases from V and 5 bases from J, with 17 bases in between. The CDR3 has 14 residues. Germline V gene lookup returns CDR1 MDHEN and CDR2 SYDVKM.

This chain links TRBV2 with TRBJ1-5, with 9 bases lining up with TRBD1. The germline V gene has CDR1 SNHLY and CDR2 FYNNEI. V dropped 3 bases and J dropped 4; count of bases not matched to a gene: 4. The CDR3 runs to 15 residues. Here the CDR3 DNA reads TGTGCCAGCAGTGATGGACAGGGGAAAAATCAGCCCCAGCATTTT. Protein product: CASSDGQGKNQPQHF.

This clone came up once. The chain is built from TRBV19 and TRBJ1-1, with D perhaps TRBD1 (6 bases). V shed 3 bases and J shed 8 bases, with 13 bases lying between them. The germline gives CDR1 LNHDA, CDR2 SQIVND (reference sequence). The CDR3 has 13 amino acids. The CDR3 nucleotides are TGTGCCAGTAGTATGGGGGCAGGTTCAGAAGCTTTCTTT. It is translated as CASSMGAGSEAFF.

The J gene is TRBJ1-4, the V gene TRBV7-9; possibly TRBD1 for D (5 bases). This CDR3 region has 14 residues. Germline lookup yields CDR1 SEHNR and CDR2 FQNEAQ (reference sequence). V was clipped by 2 bases and J by 7 bases, with 11 bases between them. In DNA form, the CDR3 reads TGTGCCAGCAGCTTAAGGCAGGGAGGTGAAAAACTGTTTTTT. It encodes CASSLRQGGEKLFF.

The CDR3: CASSRGRSSYEQYF. The CDR3 nucleotides are TGTGCCAGCAGTAGGGGTCGGAGCTCCTACGAGCAGTACTTC. The J gene is TRBJ2-7, the V gene TRBV2, with D perhaps matching TRBD1 (5 bases). This CDR3 is built from 14 residues. CDR1 and CDR2 from the germline V gene are SNHLY and FYNNEI. V was shortened by 5 bases and J by 0 bases, with 11 bases between the two germline ends.

The chain is built from TRBV5-1 and TRBJ2-7; TRBD1 is a possible D gene (6 bases). Trimming cost V 0 bases and J 5 bases, with 12 bases left between them. The length of the CDR3 is 14 residues. The germline gives CDR1 SGHRS, CDR2 YFSETQ. CDR3 protein: CASSLDRARNEQYF. CDR3 coding DNA: TGCGCCAGCAGCTTGGACAGGGCAAGGAACGAGCAGTACTTC. Variable domain in full (rest from reference TRBV5-1 and TRBJ2-7): KAGVTQTPRYLIKTRGQQVTLSCSPISGHRSVSWYQQTPGQGLQFLFEYFSETQRNKGNFPGRFSGRQFSNSRSEMNVSTLELGDSALYLCASSLDRARNEQYFGPGTRLTVT.

The chain recombines TRBV18 with TRBJ1-1; the D is unclear. Germline CDR1 reads KGHSH; CDR2 reads LQKENI. This CDR3 spans 13 amino acids. Trimming shortened V by 3 bases and J by 7 bases, and 12 bases separated the two germline ends. The CDR3 DNA reads TGTGCCAGCTCACCCTTTAAGAGCTTTGAAGCTTTCTTT. This sequence encodes CASSPFKSFEAFF.

The count of this clone is one. The chain employs TRBV7-9 and TRBJ2-5; TRBD1 matches 10 bases. CDR1 and CDR2 (germline): SEHNR, FQNEAQ (reference sequence). J was trimmed by 5 bases and V by 6 bases; bases with no gene match: 6. CDR3 length: 14 amino acids. DNA of the CDR3: TGTGCCAGCAGAAAGGGACAGGGGATGGAGACCCAGTACTTC. Translated, it gives CASRKGQGMETQYF.

This clone has more than one count but fewer than ten. The V call is TRBV5-4, the J call TRBJ1-3; TRBD1 aligns across 7 bases. The germline V gene has CDR1 SGHNT and CDR2 YYREEE (reference sequence). The CDR3 has 14 amino acids. The V gene end was trimmed by 2 bases and the J gene end by 4 bases; junction bases not matched to a gene: 3. The CDR3 region is CASSFKGGGNTIYF. The CDR3 nucleotides read TGTGCCAGCAGCTTTAAAGGGGGCGGAAACACCATATATTTT.

This clone was counted only a few times. The genes are TRBV4-2 and TRBJ1-1, with TRBD1 matching 8 bases. The germline CDR1 and CDR2 sequences are LGHNA and YNFKEQ. The CDR3 totals 19 residues. V trimming: 6 bases; J trimming: 5 bases; junction bases outside the gene matches: 23. CDR3 nucleotide sequence: TGTGCCAGCAGTCATATCCCCGGACAGGGTAGTAGGAGGGGGACTGAAGCTTTCTTT. Encoded protein: CASSHIPGQGSRRGTEAFF.